The 8 T cell receptor beta chains listed next were all sequenced from one sample in a study of OX40 agonist ivuxolimab in advanced cancers. Sequencing used immunoSEQ multiplex PCR; TCRdb keeps in-frame clones, though not all of them. Of 55,000 to 95,000 clones listed, approximately 86% are singletons. The sequencing used CD4+ or CD8+ T cells sorted from blood, collected in a trial of the OX40 agonist ivuxolimab. These receptors came from an adult with an advanced solid tumor such as melanoma, head and neck, liver or kidney cancer.

The V gene is TRBV6-1, the J gene TRBJ2-1; D might be TRBD1 (6 bases). CDR3 length equals 16 residues. The germline V gene encodes CDR1 MNHNS and CDR2 SASEGT. Trimming took 4 bases from V and 0 from J, leaving 13 bases between them. Here the CDR3 DNA reads TGTGCCAGCAGTGGGTCGGACAGCAGCTCCTACAATGAGCAGTTCTTC. Its translation is CASSGSDSSSYNEQFF.

The chain employs TRBV29-1 and TRBJ2-3; TRBD2 agrees at 8 bases. V lost 4 bases and J lost 4; bases outside the gene matches: 7. CDR1 is SQVTM and CDR2 is ANQGSEA in the germline V gene. This CDR3 is 14 amino acids long. CDR3 protein: CSVAASGLPDTQYF. The CDR3 nucleotides read TGCAGCGTTGCGGCTAGCGGGCTCCCAGATACGCAGTATTTT.

This clone has just one count. The rearrangement links TRBV2 to TRBJ2-1; no clear D gene. Germline CDR1 and CDR2: SNHLY and FYNNEI. The CDR3 has 14 amino acids. The V end lost 8 bases, the J end lost 8 bases, and 19 bases lay between the germline ends. Here the CDR3 DNA reads TGTGCCAGCGGTAAGGGAACAGCTGTCCATGAGCAGTTCTTC. Its protein product is CASGKGTAVHEQFF.

The chain links TRBV18 to TRBJ2-5, with 7 bases fitting TRBD2. The V gene's germline CDR1 is KGHSH and CDR2 LQKENI. The CDR3 consists of 15 residues. V trimming: 1 base; J trimming: 1 base; junction bases outside the gene matches: 3. The CDR3 is CASSPQLASQETQYF. CDR3 in DNA: TGTGCCAGCTCACCACAACTAGCGAGCCAAGAGACCCAGTACTTC.

The J gene is TRBJ1-2, the V gene TRBV28; 7 nucleotides line up with TRBD1. Germline V gene data show CDR1 as MDHEN and CDR2 as SYDVKM. This CDR3 spans 13 amino acids. V dropped 7 bases and J dropped 6; count of bases not matched to a gene: 8. The CDR3 nucleotides are TGTGCCAGCATCGGACAGGAAGGGGATGGCTACACCTTC. This translates into CASIGQEGDGYTF.

The chain recombines TRBV19 with TRBJ2-3; TRBD1 matches 8 bases. V dropped 1 base and J dropped 2; count of bases not matched to a gene: 5. The length of the CDR3 is 16 residues. Looked up from germline, CDR1 is LNHDA and CDR2 is SQIVND (reference sequence). The CDR3 reads CASSIGRTGNTDTQYF. The CDR3 DNA sequence: TGTGCCAGTAGTATAGGGCGGACAGGGAACACAGATACGCAGTATTTT. Full variable domain (outside the CDR3, taken from reference TRBV19 and TRBJ2-3): DGGITQSPKYLFRKEGQNVTLSCEQNLNHDAMYWYRQDPGQGLRLIYYSQIVNDFQKGDIAEGYSVSREKKESFPLTVTSAQKNPTAFYLCASSIGRTGNTDTQYFGPGTRLTVL.

The rearrangement uses TRBV6-1 and TRBJ2-7; possible D gene TRBD1, 7 bases. The germline V gene encodes CDR1 MNHNS and CDR2 SASEGT. The V and J ends lost 6 bases and 7 bases respectively, with 16 bases between them. The CDR3 has 13 amino acids. The DNA of the CDR3 is TGTGCCAGCAGGATGACAGGGCGGGGTGAGCAGTACTTC. This translates into CASRMTGRGEQYF.

The V gene is TRBV29-1, the J gene TRBJ2-5; 7 nucleotides align to TRBD1. CDR1 is SQVTM, CDR2 ANQGSEA, per germline. The CDR3 consists of 14 residues. The V and J ends lost 2 bases and 5 bases, in that order; junction bases with no gene match: 8. CDR3 sequence (DNA): TGCAGCGTTGAACGAGGACAGGTGGTTGAGACCCAGTACTTC. The encoded protein is CSVERGQVVETQYF.